This TCR beta chain was recovered during a study of a mutant IDH1 vaccine in newly diagnosed glioma. At the level of the study: The treated population exhibited a male proportion of roughly 62%, a female proportion of approximately 38%, and a mean age of approximately 42 years. Findings and caveats of the study: Apparently, pseudoprogression bore no relation to changes among the top peripheral T cell clonotypes.

Time point of the sample: baseline, week 1 (first vaccination visit). Treatment noted: pre-vaccination baseline after standard-of-care therapy. Each astrocytoma in the donors was new, WHO grade 3 or 4, IDH1-mutant and ATRX-lost. About this clone: The antigen is undetermined.

The CDR3 contains 17 residues. The V gene end was trimmed by 5 bases and the J gene end by 6 bases; junction bases not matched to a gene: 9. Looked up from germline, CDR1 is MDHEN and CDR2 is SYDVKM. Sequencing was performed with immunoSEQ multiplex PCR; in TCRdb, only in-frame clones are kept and a portion is missing. The sample contains roughly 46,000 clones, roughly 89% of which appear only once. This sample comprised PBMCs, obtained from a glioma patient treated with radiotherapy, temozolomide or both. V is TRBV28 and J is TRBJ2-4; 14 nucleotides align to TRBD2. This receptor was obtained from a man in his forties with glioma. The CDR3 spells CASSRRTSGRPRNIQYF. DNA for the CDR3: TGTGCCAGCAGTAGACGGACTAGCGGGAGGCCAAGAAACATTCAGTACTTC.